A single sample is the source of the 27 T cell receptor beta chains below, sequenced in a study of tumour-infiltrating T cells in Burkitt lymphoma. Libraries were prepared by immunoSEQ multiplex PCR; TCRdb keeps only in-frame clonotypes and omits some of them. Found here are roughly 13,000 clones, about 75% of them singletons; the top ten hold 7.2%. Sequencing was carried out using tumor tissue. The source of these receptors is a human donor with diffuse large B-cell lymphoma.

The rearrangement uses TRBV6-6 and TRBJ2-1; 7 nucleotides match TRBD1. This CDR3 contains 14 residues. Trimming took 7 bases from V and 3 from J; bases not matched to a gene: 6. The germline V gene encodes CDR1 MNHNY and CDR2 SVGAGI (reference sequence). The CDR3 reads CASTFGTVYNEQFF. CDR3 nucleotides: TGTGCCAGCACCTTCGGGACAGTCTACAATGAGCAGTTCTTC.

CDR3 protein: CASSGDRGRDNEQFF. In nucleotides, the CDR3 is TGTGCCAGCAGTGGGGACAGGGGGCGCGACAATGAGCAGTTCTTC. The rearrangement links TRBV6-1 to TRBJ2-1; 12 bases map to TRBD1. The CDR3 covers 15 residues. Germline V gives CDR1 MNHNS, CDR2 SASEGT. V trimming: 4 bases; J trimming: 5 bases; junction bases outside the gene matches: 3.

The chain carries TRBV7-6 and TRBJ2-5, with D possibly matching TRBD1 (5 bases). CDR1 and CDR2 from the germline V gene are SGHVS and FNYEAQ. Trimming removed 0 bases from V and 5 bases from J, with 10 bases in between. The CDR3 totals 14 residues. This chain's CDR3 is CASSLATGSETQYF. The CDR3 DNA reads TGTGCCAGCAGCTTAGCCACAGGTTCGGAGACCCAGTACTTC. The full variable domain, in which reference TRBV7-6 and TRBJ2-5 provide the parts outside the CDR3, is GAGVSQSPRYKVTKRGQDVALRCDPISGHVSLYWYRQALGQGPEFLTYFNYEAQQDKSGLPNDRFSAERPEGSISTLTIQRTEQRDSAMYRCASSLATGSETQYFGPGTRLLVL.

The rearrangement joins TRBV19 to TRBJ1-1, with 8 bases that match TRBD1. The CDR3 runs 13 residues. The V segment lost 7 bases and the J segment 5 bases; nucleotides outside the gene matches: 6. In germline, CDR1 is LNHDA, CDR2 SQIVND (reference sequence). Written as DNA, the CDR3 is TGTGCCAGTACCCTGACAGGGGAGACTGAAGCTTTCTTT. This codes for CASTLTGETEAFF.

The gene calls are TRBV7-2 and TRBJ2-3, with D unresolved. Germline assignment: CDR1 SGHTA and CDR2 FQGNSA. The CDR3 length is 11 residues. Trimming left V 4 bases short and J 7 bases short, with 6 bases between. The CDR3 DNA reads as TGTGCCAGCAGCTCCCCTAATACGCAGTATTTT. Protein: CASSSPNTQYF.

The CDR3 here is CASSLGVTLTDTQYF. The CDR3 bases are TGCGCCAGCAGCTTGGGGGTCACACTCACAGATACGCAGTATTTT. The rearrangement uses TRBV5-1 and TRBJ2-3; D call uncertain. V lost 0 bases to trimming and J lost 2 bases, with 10 bases between them. Germline V gives CDR1 SGHRS, CDR2 YFSETQ. The CDR3 spans 15 residues.

The rearrangement joins TRBV9 to TRBJ1-5; D is ambiguous. V was clipped by 0 bases and J by 4 bases, with 5 bases between them. The CDR3 runs 13 residues. The V gene's germline CDR1 is SGDLS and CDR2 YYNGEE. In nucleotides, the CDR3 is TGTGCCAGCAGCGTAGGCGAAAATCAGCCCCAGCATTTT. Protein product: CASSVGENQPQHF.

V gene TRBV27 combines with J gene TRBJ2-7; TRBD2 matches 7 bases. V shed 7 bases, J shed 6 bases, and the junction held 21 bases outside the gene matches. From germline, CDR1 is MNHEY and CDR2 SMNVEV (reference sequence). The CDR3 extends over 17 amino acids. The CDR3 protein is CASTLARAGRGLPEQYV. The CDR3, as DNA: TGTGCCAGCACCCTTGCCAGGGCGGGGAGGGGACTTCCCGAGCAGTACGTC.

This chain links TRBV5-4 with TRBJ2-2, with unresolved D. The V and J ends lost 4 bases and 2 bases respectively, with 15 bases between them. Germline lookup yields CDR1 SGHNT and CDR2 YYREEE (reference sequence). The CDR3 contains 16 residues. DNA for the CDR3: TGTGCCAGCAGCCGGTTCCCTATGCGAAACACCGGGGAGCTGTTTTTT. Translating it yields CASSRFPMRNTGELFF.

DNA for the CDR3: TGTGCCAGCTTTAACCCGGGACGTTTCCAAGAGACCCAGTACTTC. Amino acids: CASFNPGRFQETQYF. This chain joins TRBV28 and TRBJ2-5; D could derive from TRBD1 or TRBD2 (5 bases each). Germline V CDR1 and CDR2: MDHEN, SYDVKM. CDR3 length equals 15 residues. The germline V and J ends were trimmed by 8 bases and 1 base, with 17 bases remaining between them. The complete variable domain, with remaining parts taken from reference TRBV28 and TRBJ2-5, reads DVKVTQSSRYLVKRTGEKVFLECVQDMDHENMFWYRQDPGLGLRLIYFSYDVKMKEKGDIPEGYSVSREKKERFSLILESASTNQTSMYLCASFNPGRFQETQYFGPGTRLLVL.

This clone is termed large (0.1 to 1%). The chain carries TRBV18 and TRBJ2-4, with D maybe TRBD2 (6 bases). CDR1 KGHSH and CDR2 LQKENI come from the germline V gene. The CDR3 has 16 amino acids. V lost 2 bases, J lost 5 bases, and 16 bases lay in between. This chain's CDR3 is CASSPGGRLGENIQYF. In DNA form, the CDR3 reads TGTGCCAGCTCACCAGGGGGGAGATTAGGCGAAAACATTCAGTACTTC.

The V and J genes are TRBV15 and TRBJ2-5; perhaps TRBD2 as D (5 bases). With 6 bases removed from V and 5 bases from J, the gap between germline ends came to 13 bases. Germline CDR1 is LNHNV and CDR2 is YYDKDF (reference sequence). This CDR3 region has 13 residues. The CDR3 is CATRSRGWETQYF. In DNA form, the CDR3 reads TGTGCCACCAGGTCTCGGGGATGGGAGACCCAGTACTTC.

The V call is TRBV7-9, the J call TRBJ1-1; D not certain. The CDR3 consists of 14 residues. V lost 1 base and J lost 1, with 7 bases in between. Germline CDR1 and CDR2: SEHNR and FQNEAQ (reference sequence). CDR3 DNA: TGTGCCAGCAGCTTAGGGTGGAGGAACACTGAAGCTTTCTTT. It specifies CASSLGWRNTEAFF.

The chain has TRBV30 and TRBJ1-3; D is possibly TRBD1 (5 bases). With 0 bases removed from V and 0 bases from J, the gap between germline ends came to 12 bases. Germline V gene data show CDR1 as GTSNPN and CDR2 as SVGIG (reference sequence). The CDR3 spans 16 residues. This chain's CDR3 is CAWSVRGGSSGNTIYF. For the CDR3, the DNA is TGTGCCTGGAGTGTACGGGGGGGATCCTCTGGAAACACCATATATTTT.

This clone was counted between two and nine times. The junction shows a germline mismatch at one end, possibly a read error. The chain employs TRBV14 and TRBJ2-3; 7 bases align to TRBD2. The CDR3 totals 13 residues. The germline V gene encodes CDR1 SGHDN and CDR2 FVKESK. The CDR3 loop reads CASSILAPDRQSF. CDR3 sequence (DNA): TGTGCCAGCAGTATACTAGCGCCCGATCGGCAGTCTTTT.

Only a few counts were recorded for this clone. The chain joins TRBV7-9 to TRBJ1-2; 7 bases are shared with TRBD1. This CDR3 is built from 15 residues. V lost 2 bases, J lost 7 bases, and 10 bases stayed unmatched. In germline, CDR1 is SEHNR, CDR2 FQNEAQ (reference sequence). The CDR3 nucleotides are TGTGCCAGCAGCTTATACGGGGGACAGTTGAGTGGCTACACCTTC. Residues: CASSLYGGQLSGYTF. Together with reference TRBV7-9 and TRBJ1-2, the CDR3 gives the full variable domain: DTGVSQNPRHKITKRGQNVTFRCDPISEHNRLYWYRQTLGQGPEFLTYFQNEAQLEKSRLLSDRFSAERPKGSFSTLEIQRTEQGDSAMYLCASSLYGGQLSGYTFGSGTRLTVV.

The rearrangement uses TRBV29-1 and TRBJ2-2; 7 bases are a match to TRBD2. In germline, CDR1 is SQVTM, CDR2 ANQGSEA. V dropped 7 bases and J dropped 2; count of bases not matched to a gene: 7. This CDR3 has 14 residues. In nucleotides, the CDR3 is TGCAGCGGGGGAGGGGCTATTAACACCGGGGAGCTGTTTTTT. Protein sequence: CSGGGAINTGELFF.

V is TRBV9 and J is TRBJ2-5, with D possibly being TRBD2 (5 bases). The CDR3 contains 13 residues. The V end was cut by 5 bases, the J end by 3 bases, with 11 bases between. The germline V gene has CDR1 SGDLS and CDR2 YYNGEE. CDR3 protein: CASSPVEEETQYF. The DNA of the CDR3 is TGTGCCAGCAGTCCCGTGGAGGAAGAGACCCAGTACTTC.

V gene TRBV30 combines with J gene TRBJ2-1, with 9 bases matching TRBD2. Germline V gives CDR1 GTSNPN, CDR2 SVGIG (reference sequence). The CDR3 is made up of 15 amino acids. V shed 0 bases and J 7 bases; nucleotides not matched to a gene: 7. CDR3 loop: CAWSVGAGGENEQFF. In nucleotides, the CDR3 is TGTGCCTGGAGTGTGGGGGCGGGAGGGGAGAATGAGCAGTTCTTC.

A few counts support this clone. The CDR3 here is CASSSALGGADGYTF. CDR3 DNA sequence: TGTGCCAGCAGCTCCGCCCTTGGGGGCGCTGATGGCTACACCTTC. The V call is TRBV7-9, the J call TRBJ1-2, with a possible D match to TRBD1 (6 bases). The V gene's germline CDR1 is SEHNR and CDR2 FQNEAQ (reference sequence). CDR3 length: 15 residues. The V gene lost 4 bases and the J gene lost 6 bases, with 18 bases spanning the gap.

The chain is built from TRBV11-3 and TRBJ2-2, with 10 positions matching TRBD2. CDR1 and CDR2 (germline): SGHNT, YENEEA. CDR3 length: 14 residues. Trimming took 10 bases from V and 5 from J; bases not matched to a gene: 7. The CDR3 bases are TGTGCCACCACGGGACTAGCGTTAACCGGGGAGCTGTTTTTT. This gives the protein CATTGLALTGELFF. The variable domain in full, with the rest retrieved from reference TRBV11-3 and TRBJ2-2, is EAGVVQSPRYKIIEKKQPVAFWCNPISGHNTLYWYLQNLGQGPELLIRYENEEAVDDSQLPKDRFSAERLKGVDSTLKIQPAELGDSAVYLCATTGLALTGELFFGEGSRLTVL.

The chain uses TRBV19 and TRBJ2-5; 12 nucleotides agree with TRBD2. Germline CDR1 reads LNHDA; CDR2 reads SQIVND (reference sequence). Trimming took 5 bases from V and 2 from J; bases not matched to a gene: 9. The CDR3 spans 17 residues. CDR3 bases: TGTGCCAGTAGTGTCCTAGCGGGAGGGCGGTGGCAAGAGACCCAGTACTTC. Residues: CASSVLAGGRWQETQYF.

This rearrangement joins TRBV6-4 to TRBJ1-1; possible D gene TRBD1, 6 bases. The germline V and J ends were trimmed by 5 bases and 5 bases, with 15 bases remaining between them. This CDR3 spans 14 amino acids. The germline gives CDR1 MRHNA, CDR2 SNTAGT. This CDR3 reads CASSLTEGGTEAFF. DNA of the CDR3: TGTGCCAGCAGTTTGACAGAAGGGGGGACTGAAGCTTTCTTT.

The V and J genes are TRBV5-1 and TRBJ1-5; 12 positions agree with TRBD1. Unmatched junction bases numbered 4, after V lost 3 bases and J lost 6 bases. CDR3 size: 15 residues. Germline V lookup: CDR1 SGHRS, CDR2 YFSETQ. The CDR3 sequence is CASSSGTGGIQPQHF. The CDR3, as DNA: TGCGCCAGCAGCTCAGGGACAGGGGGCATTCAGCCCCAGCATTTT.

This clone has a single count. The chain is built from TRBV27 and TRBJ1-1; no reliable D call. Trimming shortened V by 5 bases and J by 1 base, and 11 bases separated the two germline ends. The CDR3 sequence is 14 residues long. Germline V gives CDR1 MNHEY, CDR2 SMNVEV (reference sequence). The CDR3 loop reads CASSPRNPNTEAFF. The CDR3 DNA reads as TGTGCCAGCAGTCCCCGGAACCCGAACACTGAAGCTTTCTTT.

The chain couples TRBV18 to TRBJ1-2, with 9 positions matching TRBD1. V was clipped by 3 bases and J by 1 base; unmatched bases: 6. Germline-derived CDR1 and CDR2 are KGHSH and LQKENI. CDR3 length: 16 residues. CDR3 in amino acids: CASSPAGTGSNYGYTF. CDR3 bases: TGTGCCAGCTCACCGGCCGGGACAGGGAGTAACTATGGCTACACCTTC.

The chain uses TRBV6-1 and TRBJ1-1; a weak D match, TRBD1 (5 bases). V was pared by 2 bases and J by 3 bases, with 13 bases between. CDR3 length: 15 residues. The germline V gene has CDR1 MNHNS and CDR2 SASEGT. CDR3 coding DNA: TGTGCCAGCAGTGAATACCAGGGTTGGGACACTGAAGCTTTCTTT. Translating it yields CASSEYQGWDTEAFF.